These 22 T cell receptor beta chains originate from one sample sequenced in a study of cytomegalovirus exposure and HLA in healthy donors. Profiled with immunoSEQ multiplex PCR; TCRdb holds only in-frame clones, not every one. The sample records 100,000 to 150,000 clones, around nine tenths being singletons. Sequenced: PBMCs. All receptors come from a woman aged 18-29 years in good health and CMV-seronegative.

The chain uses TRBV27 and TRBJ2-5, with no clear D. V lost 5 bases, J lost 0 bases, and 7 bases lay in between. CDR3 length: 13 residues. Germline assignment: CDR1 MNHEY and CDR2 SMNVEV (reference sequence). CDR3 region: CASSPDYQETQYF. The CDR3 DNA reads as TGTGCCAGCAGTCCTGACTACCAAGAGACCCAGTACTTC.

The chain recombines TRBV9 with TRBJ2-3; D perhaps matches TRBD2 (6 bases). CDR3 length: 15 residues. Germline assignment: CDR1 SGDLS and CDR2 YYNGEE. V lost 4 bases and J lost 3, with 15 bases in between. The DNA for the CDR3 is TGTGCCAGCAGCCCCCTCCACGGGAGTACAGATACGCAGTATTTT. This codes for CASSPLHGSTDTQYF.

The rearrangement uses TRBV9 and TRBJ1-1; 10 nucleotides line up with TRBD1. The trim removed 2 bases at V and 0 bases at J, leaving 1 base unmatched. Germline lookup yields CDR1 SGDLS and CDR2 YYNGEE. The CDR3 length is 15 residues. In DNA, the CDR3 is TGTGCCAGCAGCGTTGACAGGGGGCTGAACACTGAAGCTTTCTTT. The encoded protein is CASSVDRGLNTEAFF.

V gene TRBV6-6 combines with J gene TRBJ1-4; possibly TRBD1 for D (6 bases). The CDR3 is 15 residues long. Germline V gives CDR1 MNHNY, CDR2 SVGAGI (reference sequence). Trimming shortened V by 6 bases and J by 6 bases, and 17 bases separated the two germline ends. CDR3 sequence (DNA): TGTGCCAGCAGGCGGTCACAGGGTAGTGATGAAAAACTGTTTTTT. It is translated as CASRRSQGSDEKLFF.

The genes are TRBV27 and TRBJ2-3; TRBD1 agrees at 9 bases. Germline CDR1 is MNHEY and CDR2 is SMNVEV (reference sequence). CDR3 length equals 15 residues. V lost 4 bases and J lost 1; bases outside the gene matches: 3. In DNA, the CDR3 is TGTGCCAGCAGTTACAGGGGGCGAGGCACAGATACGCAGTATTTT. It encodes CASSYRGRGTDTQYF.

A few counts support this clone. This chain uses TRBV6-1 with TRBJ1-1; 7 nucleotides match TRBD1. The J segment lost 4 bases and the V segment lost 3 bases, leaving 8 bases of the junction unmatched. The CDR3 has 15 amino acids. Germline CDR1 MNHNS, CDR2 SASEGT. In DNA form, the CDR3 reads TGTGCCAGCAGTGACTGGACAGGAGGGGGCACTGAAGCTTTCTTT. Amino acids: CASSDWTGGGTEAFF.

In its sample, this clone was seen a few times. The genes are TRBV19 and TRBJ2-3; D may be TRBD2 (6 bases). Germline CDR1 reads LNHDA; CDR2 reads SQIVND (reference sequence). V was cut by 3 bases and J by 5 bases, with 9 bases left in between. The CDR3 spans 13 residues. The CDR3 DNA sequence: TGTGCCAGTAGTATCGGGGGTGGAGATACGCAGTATTTT. Protein: CASSIGGGDTQYF.

The chain is built from TRBV7-9 and TRBJ1-1; TRBD1 might be the D (5 bases). V was cut by 7 bases and J by 0 bases, with 18 bases left in between. The CDR3 runs to 16 residues. Germline lookup yields CDR1 SEHNR and CDR2 FQNEAQ (reference sequence). Here the CDR3 DNA reads TGTGCCAGCATCCGAAAGGGGCAGCTCATGAACACTGAAGCTTTCTTT. Translation gives CASIRKGQLMNTEAFF.

The rearrangement joins TRBV7-9 to TRBJ2-1; 8 bases agree with TRBD2. The junction had 13 bases not matched to a gene; V was cut back by 5 bases and J by 16 bases. Germline assignment: CDR1 SEHNR and CDR2 FQNEAQ (reference sequence). CDR3 length equals 13 residues. In DNA form, the CDR3 reads TGTGCCAGCAGCGGACAAGGGACTAGTAGTCGTTTCTTC. Encoded protein: CASSGQGTSSRFF.

The rearrangement links TRBV5-5 to TRBJ1-4, with 7 nucleotides matching TRBD1. The CDR3 consists of 14 residues. Germline values: CDR1 SGHKS, CDR2 YYEKEE (reference sequence). The J segment lost 8 bases and the V segment lost 0 bases, leaving 4 bases of the junction unmatched. CDR3 sequence reads: CASSLGDSHEKLFF. CDR3 nucleotide sequence: TGTGCCAGCAGCTTGGGGGACAGTCACGAAAAACTGTTTTTT. The full variable domain, in which reference TRBV5-5 and TRBJ1-4 provide the parts outside the CDR3, is DAGVTQSPTHLIKTRGQQVTLRCSPISGHKSVSWYQQVLGQGPQFIFQYYEKEERGRGNFPDRFSARQFPNYSSELNVNALLLGDSALYLCASSLGDSHEKLFFGSGTQLSVL.

The CDR3 nucleotides are TGTGCCAGTAGTTCCCGCGCGGCTAGCGGGCCGAGCACCGGGGAGCTGTTTTTT. Its translation is CASSSRAASGPSTGELFF. The chain carries TRBV9 and TRBJ2-2; 8 nucleotides agree with TRBD2. Trimming removed 8 bases from V and 4 bases from J; junction bases left unmatched: 19. In germline, CDR1 is SGDLS, CDR2 YYNGEE. The CDR3 is 18 amino acids.

J is TRBJ2-3 and V is TRBV5-6; 8 bases fit TRBD2. V lost 0 bases and J lost 2; bases outside the gene matches: 5. Germline CDR1 is SGHDT and CDR2 is YYEEEE. The CDR3 is made up of 16 amino acids. The chain's CDR3 is CASSLVREGLTDTQYF. Here the CDR3 DNA reads TGTGCCAGCAGCTTGGTACGGGAGGGCCTCACAGATACGCAGTATTTT.

The gene calls are TRBV5-4 and TRBJ2-1; weak D call: TRBD2 (5 bases). The CDR3 contains 17 residues. The V gene lost 4 bases and the J gene lost 0 bases, with 17 bases spanning the gap. Germline V gene lookup returns CDR1 SGHNT and CDR2 YYREEE (reference sequence). The chain's CDR3 is CASSHAGRGLSYNEQFF. DNA of the CDR3: TGTGCCAGCAGCCACGCCGGACGCGGACTCTCCTACAATGAGCAGTTCTTC.

The chain carries TRBV5-1 and TRBJ2-6; D is possibly TRBD1 (6 bases). V was shortened by 8 bases and J by 3 bases, with 12 bases between the two germline ends. Germline-derived CDR1 and CDR2 are SGHRS and YFSETQ. This CDR3 has 14 residues. CDR3 residues: CASLQGGGANVLTF. The DNA for the CDR3 is TGCGCCAGTCTACAGGGCGGTGGGGCCAACGTCCTGACTTTC.

The V gene is TRBV4-1, the J gene TRBJ1-2; D possibly corresponds to TRBD1 (5 bases). This CDR3 comprises 13 residues. The germline V gene has CDR1 MGHRA and CDR2 YSYEKL. V shed 5 bases and J shed 8 bases, with 15 bases lying between them. The CDR3, as DNA: TGCGCCAGCAGCTCACAGGCCGCAGGGGGCTACACCTTC. It codes for CASSSQAAGGYTF.

The chain uses TRBV7-8 and TRBJ2-7; 7 bases agree with TRBD1. Per germline, CDR1 SGHVS and CDR2 FQNEAQ. V shed 5 bases and J 3 bases; nucleotides not matched to a gene: 13. The CDR3 has 16 residues. The CDR3 loop is CASSHLAVGQFYEQYF. CDR3 nucleotide sequence: TGTGCCAGCAGCCATCTTGCCGTGGGACAGTTCTACGAGCAGTACTTC.

V gene TRBV11-1 combines with J gene TRBJ2-7, with 8 bases fitting TRBD1. Losses at the gene ends were 4 bases for V and 2 bases for J; bases not matched to a gene: 7. Germline assignment: CDR1 SGHAT and CDR2 FQDESV (reference sequence). CDR3 length: 15 residues. The CDR3 sequence: CASSSGQGGPYEQYF. In nucleotides, the CDR3 is TGTGCCAGCAGCTCCGGACAGGGAGGCCCCTACGAGCAGTACTTC.

The J gene is TRBJ2-5, the V gene TRBV5-5, with 8 bases lining up with TRBD1. The V segment lost 3 bases and the J segment 5 bases; nucleotides outside the gene matches: 12. Looked up from germline, CDR1 is SGHKS and CDR2 is YYEKEE (reference sequence). The CDR3 extends over 16 amino acids. CDR3 in amino acids: CASSSGVRQGSETQYF. CDR3 coding DNA: TGTGCCAGCAGCTCGGGAGTCAGACAGGGGTCGGAGACCCAGTACTTC.

The chain has TRBV14 and TRBJ2-1, with D unresolved. This CDR3 is built from 15 residues. Per the germline V gene, CDR1 is SGHDN and CDR2 is FVKESK. The ends were cut back, 1 base at V and 3 bases at J, with 10 bases in the middle. As DNA, the CDR3 is TGTGCCAGCAGCCAAGGGCAGACAAGCTACAATGAGCAGTTCTTC. Its protein product is CASSQGQTSYNEQFF.

The chain is built from TRBV16 and TRBJ2-2; no clear D gene. This CDR3 is 13 amino acids long. CDR1 and CDR2 (germline): KGHSY, FQNENV. The V end lost 6 bases, the J end lost 1 base, and 6 bases lay between the germline ends. Written as DNA, the CDR3 is TGTGCCAGCAGTCTCCTGAACACCGGGGAGCTGTTTTTT. Amino acids: CASSLLNTGELFF.

The J gene is TRBJ2-3, the V gene TRBV30, with 12 positions matching TRBD1. This CDR3 region has 14 residues. V was pared by 7 bases and J by 5 bases, with 7 bases of the junction left unmatched. Germline CDR1 and CDR2: GTSNPN and SVGIG (reference sequence). The CDR3 reads CAYSGTGGLDTQYF. As DNA, the CDR3 is TGTGCCTATTCCGGGACAGGGGGCTTAGATACGCAGTATTTT.

This chain links TRBV30 with TRBJ1-3; the D is unclear. Germline V CDR1 and CDR2: GTSNPN, SVGIG (reference sequence). The V end lost 0 bases, the J end lost 2 bases, and 14 bases lay between the germline ends. The CDR3 contains 16 residues. CDR3 nucleotides: TGTGCCTGGAGTGTACAAGGGAGGGTAACTGGAAACACCATATATTTT. It is translated as CAWSVQGRVTGNTIYF.